These 28 T cell receptor beta chains originate from one sample sequenced in a study of identical twins. TCRdb called the 5' RACE reads again in MiXCR, with one record for every CDR3 protein. The sample consists of fewer than 350,000 distinct CDR3 sequences, approximately 8.5% of them appearing once. This same sample was also taken into another study, of yellow fever vaccine responses in identical twins.

Sequencing used memory (CD45RO+) T cells sorted from blood. The origin of the receptors is a young woman in good health.

This clonotype has a count of ten or more. The chain carries TRBV3-1 and TRBJ1-6; D is unresolved. This CDR3 region has 17 residues. V was clipped by 5 bases and J by 8 bases, with 22 bases between them. Germline V CDR1 and CDR2: LGHDT, YNNKEL (reference sequence). CDR3 nucleotides: TGTGCCAGCAGCGTTCACCTCGGACGCTTAAGGGATTCACCCCTCCACTTT. This codes for CASSVHLGRLRDSPLHF. Using reference TRBV3-1 and TRBJ1-6 for the parts outside the CDR3, the full variable domain is DTAVSQTPKYLVTQMGNDKSIKCEQNLGHDTMYWYKQDSKKFLKIMFSYNNKELIINETVPNRFSPKSPDKAHLNLHINSLELGDSAVYFCASSVHLGRLRDSPLHFGNGTRLTVT.

The CDR3 nucleotides read TGCGCCAGCAGTCGGGCGGGGGGGATGATGGAGACCCAGTACTTC. This translates into CASSRAGGMMETQYF. The chain is built from TRBV23-1 and TRBJ2-5; 9 nucleotides agree with TRBD2. TRBV23-1 is filed as an ORF, its function uncertain. V dropped 4 bases and J dropped 5; count of bases not matched to a gene: 8. The CDR3 length is 15 residues.

The chain uses TRBV9 and TRBJ2-1; D remains ambiguous. This CDR3 comprises 12 residues. Germline V gene data show CDR1 as SGDLS and CDR2 as YYNGEE. Trimming removed 0 bases from V and 10 bases from J, with 8 bases in between. The CDR3: CASSVDWSEQFF. DNA of the CDR3: TGTGCCAGCAGCGTAGATTGGAGCGAGCAGTTCTTC.

This clonotype showed up many times. V usage is TRBV3-1 and J usage is TRBJ2-7, with 8 bases matching TRBD2. CDR1 LGHDT and CDR2 YNNKEL come from the germline V gene (reference sequence). V dropped 1 base and J dropped 2; count of bases not matched to a gene: 4. The CDR3 length is 15 residues. The CDR3 nucleotides are TGTGCCAGCAGCCAAGGTGTGACTAGCGCCTACGAGCAGTACTTC. Its translation is CASSQGVTSAYEQYF.

The gene calls are TRBV18 and TRBJ2-5; D is possibly TRBD1 (7 bases). The CDR3 is 16 amino acids. Germline V gives CDR1 KGHSH, CDR2 LQKENI. V was shortened by 1 base and J by 1 base, with 13 bases between the two germline ends. The DNA for the CDR3 is TGTGCCAGCTCACCACAATACAGGGGACTCCAAGAGACCCAGTACTTC. Encoded protein: CASSPQYRGLQETQYF.

Only a few counts were recorded for this clonotype. The chain has TRBV18 and TRBJ1-1; no clear D gene. The V and J ends lost 2 bases and 0 bases respectively, with 7 bases between them. The germline CDR1 and CDR2 sequences are KGHSH and LQKENI. This CDR3 contains 14 residues. CDR3 residues: CASSPNGVNTEAFF. The DNA for the CDR3 is TGTGCCAGCTCACCAAATGGGGTGAACACTGAAGCTTTCTTT.

This clonotype was detected only a few times. The V call is TRBV18, the J call TRBJ2-1; 9 bases map to TRBD2. With 3 bases clipped from V and 9 bases from J, the junction kept 6 bases outside the gene matches. Germline CDR1 is KGHSH and CDR2 is LQKENI. The CDR3 loop spans 14 amino acids. CDR3 sequence reads: CASSPPGLAIEQFF. Written as DNA, the CDR3 is TGTGCCAGCTCACCGCCGGGACTAGCTATTGAGCAGTTCTTC.

This chain connects TRBV15 to TRBJ2-4; no clear D gene. CDR3 length: 15 residues. Trimming left V 1 base short and J 8 bases short, with 15 bases between. Germline-derived CDR1 and CDR2 are LNHNV and YYDKDF (reference sequence). The CDR3 DNA reads TGTGCCACCAGCAGAGTTGTAGGCCTAGTTGACATTCAGTACTTC. Its translation: CATSRVVGLVDIQYF.

The chain employs TRBV25-1 and TRBJ2-4; 12 bases align to TRBD2. V lost 5 bases to trimming and J lost 6 bases; unmatched junction nucleotides: 5. Germline V gene lookup returns CDR1 MGHDK and CDR2 SYGVNS. The CDR3 contains 15 residues. The DNA of the CDR3 is TGTGCCAGCAGTTTCCGACTAGCGGGAGTAAACATTCAGTACTTC. This encodes CASSFRLAGVNIQYF.

This clonotype was seen a handful of times. This chain links TRBV5-1 with TRBJ2-2, with TRBD1 matching over 7 bases. The J segment lost 0 bases and the V segment lost 4 bases, leaving 12 bases of the junction unmatched. The CDR3 extends over 18 amino acids. Per germline, CDR1 SGHRS and CDR2 YFSETQ. CDR3 bases: TGCGCCAGCAGCCCAGCCCGACAGGGCGCTACGAACACCGGGGAGCTGTTTTTT. Encoded protein: CASSPARQGATNTGELFF.

About this clonotype: A much larger clone differs from this one at a single base, so this may be a read error. The chain is built from TRBV7-6 and TRBJ1-1; D is ambiguous. Germline CDR1 SGHVS, CDR2 FNYEAQ. V was trimmed by 4 bases and J by 4 bases, leaving 10 bases between them. The CDR3 loop spans 13 amino acids. In DNA form, the CDR3 reads TGTGCCAGCAGCTCCGCAATGAGCACTGAAGCTTTCTTT. Encoded protein: CASSSAMSTEAFF.

This sequence joins TRBV7-7 and TRBJ2-3, with 14 nucleotides matching TRBD2. The CDR3 covers 16 residues. The germline gives CDR1 SSHAT, CDR2 FNYEAQ (reference sequence). V trimming: 5 bases; J trimming: 8 bases; junction bases outside the gene matches: 9. CDR3: CASSPGTSGGGSTQYF. Written as DNA, the CDR3 is TGTGCCAGCAGCCCTGGGACTAGCGGGGGCGGAAGTACGCAGTATTTT.

This clonotype was seen only a few times. This chain connects TRBV3-1 to TRBJ2-5, with D tentatively TRBD2 (6 bases). CDR1 is LGHDT and CDR2 is YNNKEL in the germline V gene (reference sequence). Trimming stripped 1 base from V and 4 bases from J, with 13 bases between. This CDR3 contains 15 residues. The CDR3, as DNA: TGTGCCAGCAGCCAAGCCACCGGGACTGGAGAGACCCAGTACTTC. Translated: CASSQATGTGETQYF.

The V call is TRBV12-3 or TRBV12-4, the J call TRBJ1-1; a possible D gene is TRBD1 (5 bases). CDR3 length equals 14 residues. The V end was cut by 4 bases, the J end by 1 base, with 10 bases between. Here the CDR3 reads CASSWQGRNTEAFF. The CDR3 nucleotides read TGTGCCAGCAGTTGGCAGGGCCGGAACACTGAAGCTTTCTTT.

The table lists this clonotype with many counts. This rearrangement joins TRBV24-1 to TRBJ1-5; D ambiguous. This CDR3 comprises 13 residues. Germline assignment: CDR1 KGHDR and CDR2 SFDVKD. Trimming stripped 7 bases from V and 0 bases from J, with 6 bases between. The CDR3 nucleotides are TGTGCCACCAGCCTAGCTAGCAATCAGCCCCAGCATTTT. Residues: CATSLASNQPQHF.

This clonotype appeared many times. CDR3 in amino acids: CATSLSGRGVHEQFF. The CDR3 DNA sequence: TGTGCCACCAGTTTGTCCGGGAGGGGAGTACATGAGCAGTTCTTC. The gene calls are TRBV24-1 and TRBJ2-1, with 8 bases lining up with TRBD2. In germline, CDR1 is KGHDR, CDR2 SFDVKD. V trimming: 6 bases; J trimming: 8 bases; junction bases outside the gene matches: 11. The CDR3 totals 15 residues.

The rearrangement joins TRBV27 to TRBJ2-5; 10 positions match TRBD2. Germline V gene data show CDR1 as MNHEY and CDR2 as SMNVEV (reference sequence). Trimming took 4 bases from V and 2 from J; bases not matched to a gene: 7. The CDR3 extends over 16 amino acids. The CDR3 loop reads CASSYLGLADQETQYF. Here the CDR3 DNA reads TGTGCCAGCAGTTACCTCGGACTAGCGGATCAAGAGACCCAGTACTTC.

Only a few counts were recorded for this clonotype. The CDR3: CASAGTGNNYGYTF. CDR3 bases: TGCGCCAGCGCGGGGACAGGGAATAACTATGGCTACACCTTC. V and J are TRBV5-1 and TRBJ1-2, with 9 nucleotides matching TRBD1. Germline V gives CDR1 SGHRS, CDR2 YFSETQ. With 7 bases clipped from V and 1 base from J, the junction kept 5 bases outside the gene matches. CDR3 length equals 14 residues.

In its sample, this clonotype was seen a few times. The J gene is TRBJ1-1, the V gene TRBV6-5, with 8 bases aligning to TRBD1. The CDR3 consists of 16 residues. Germline loops: CDR1 MNHEY, CDR2 SVGAGI. V shed 3 bases, J shed 1 base, and the junction held 7 bases outside the gene matches. CDR3: CASSYQGAYRNTEAFF. The CDR3 DNA reads TGTGCCAGCAGTTATCAGGGGGCGTATAGGAACACTGAAGCTTTCTTT.

This clonotype was seen only a few times. The chain carries TRBV29-1 and TRBJ2-7; no definite D call. This CDR3 spans 11 amino acids. CDR1 is SQVTM and CDR2 is ANQGSEA in the germline V gene. Trimming cost V 4 bases and J 4 bases, with 8 bases left between them. The CDR3 spells CSVAARYEQYF. The CDR3 nucleotides read TGCAGCGTTGCGGCCCGTTACGAGCAGTACTTC.

On this clonotype itself: It may be a read error: a sequence one base away is much more abundant. J is TRBJ2-7 and V is TRBV28; D unresolved. Germline values: CDR1 MDHEN, CDR2 SYDVKM. The CDR3 extends over 12 amino acids. The CDR3 DNA is TGTGCCACCAGTTGGTACGCAAACGAGCAGTACTTC. Translation: CATSWYANEQYF.

There are a few counts of this clonotype. The V gene is TRBV7-9, the J gene TRBJ1-2; D might be TRBD1 (5 bases). The V and J ends lost 5 bases and 1 base respectively, with 11 bases between them. Per the germline V gene, CDR1 is SEHNR and CDR2 is FQNEAQ (reference sequence). This CDR3 has 14 residues. This chain's CDR3 is CASSLQGHNYGYTF. Here the CDR3 DNA reads TGTGCCAGCAGCCTCCAGGGTCATAACTATGGCTACACCTTC. The full variable domain, rest sourced from reference TRBV7-9 and TRBJ1-2, is DTGVSQNPRHKITKRGQNVTFRCDPISEHNRLYWYRQTLGQGPEFLTYFQNEAQLEKSRLLSDRFSAERPKGSFSTLEIQRTEQGDSAMYLCASSLQGHNYGYTFGSGTRLTVV.

This clonotype has a handful of counts. V usage is TRBV12-3 or TRBV12-4 and J usage is TRBJ2-2; 8 bases agree with TRBD1. This CDR3 has 15 amino acids. The V gene end was trimmed by 7 bases and the J gene end by 5 bases; junction bases not matched to a gene: 9. In nucleotides, the CDR3 is TGTGCCAGCACCTCCAGGGGGCTGGGGACCGGGGAGCTGTTTTTT. Protein sequence: CASTSRGLGTGELFF.

The table lists this clonotype with a few counts. V usage is TRBV7-9 and J usage is TRBJ2-3; 15 nucleotides match TRBD2. The J segment lost 4 bases and the V segment lost 5 bases, leaving 4 bases of the junction unmatched. Germline-derived CDR1 and CDR2 are SEHNR and FQNEAQ (reference sequence). The CDR3 is 16 residues long. The CDR3 DNA reads TGTGCCAGCAGCCCAGGACTAGCGGGAGGGTCAGATACGCAGTATTTT. This sequence encodes CASSPGLAGGSDTQYF.

V and J are TRBV6-4 and TRBJ2-2; tentative D call: TRBD1 (5 bases). Germline V CDR1 and CDR2: MRHNA, SNTAGT. The length of the CDR3 is 17 residues. V shed 0 bases and J shed 3 bases, with 14 bases lying between them. The CDR3 DNA sequence: TGTGCCAGCAGTGACTCGGCTGGCGGCAGGGACACCGGGGAGCTGTTTTTT. Encoded protein: CASSDSAGGRDTGELFF.

This clonotype was observed at least ten times. The chain combines TRBV18 with TRBJ2-7, with D tentatively TRBD1 (5 bases). Trimming left V 7 bases short and J 3 bases short, with 22 bases between. Per the germline V gene, CDR1 is KGHSH and CDR2 is LQKENI. The CDR3 is 16 residues long. In nucleotides, the CDR3 is TGTGCCAGCTTCACCAGTCCGCGCAGGGTTGACTACGAGCAGTACTTC. This translates into CASFTSPRRVDYEQYF.

This clonotype was counted between two and nine times. A junction end diverges from the germline sequence, so it may reflect a read error. The chain couples TRBV5-1 to TRBJ2-3; D ambiguous. Germline loops: CDR1 SGHRS, CDR2 YFSETQ. The CDR3 length is 16 residues. The CDR3 sequence is CASSLLATKSTDTRYF. The CDR3 bases are TGCGCCAGCAGCTTGTTAGCCACCAAGAGCACAGATACGCGGTATTTT.

The V gene is TRBV7-9, the J gene TRBJ2-1; no clear D gene. Trimming stripped 1 base from V and 3 bases from J, with 10 bases between. The CDR3 contains 15 residues. Germline CDR1 SEHNR, CDR2 FQNEAQ (reference sequence). The CDR3 DNA reads TGTGCCAGCAGCTTAGAGTCCAGATACTACAATGAGCAGTTCTTC. Protein product: CASSLESRYYNEQFF.